This T cell receptor beta chain was documented in a study of neurological immune-mediated disorders (dated by TCRdb to between 2018 and 2020). Study-level background: Peripheral blood TCR-beta repertoires from HTLV-I-associated myelopathy (HAM/TSP) patients, multiple sclerosis patients and healthy controls were compared by UMI-based sequencing. The roughly 110 TCR-beta libraries covered PBMC samples along with longitudinal samples, technical triplicates, and paired sorted CD4+ and CD8+ T-cell subsets. Of the approximately 70 subjects in the cohort, around 14 were HAM/TSP patients, around 35 were multiple sclerosis patients, and some 20 were healthy controls. What the study reported, not specific to this receptor: TCR clonal expansion was greatest in HAM/TSP patients and smallest in MS patients, who ranked below even healthy controls. Expanded clones from different subjects shared no identical CDR3 amino acid sequences, which suggests that TCR-beta repertoires were private in all groups.

Via the germline V gene, CDR1 is MNHEY and CDR2 SVGEGT. The V end loses 2 bases and the J end loses 1 base, and a stretch of 12 bases separates them. Taken from cysteine to phenylalanine, the CDR3 has 15 residues. Of all the DNA, just the CDR3 is kept, 45 bases in frame from base 1. To synthesize cDNA, template-switch 5'RACE was performed with a primer carrying a 10-nucleotide random unique molecular identifier so that each TCR transcript was tagged. Every sequencing run covered 15-18 subjects and yielded more than 200 million TCR-beta sequences. Total RNA was extracted with the RNeasy kit. The KAPA Real-time Library Amplification kit was used to amplify TCR-beta VDJ regions with primers targeting the TCR constant region and the 5'RACE anchor. A first PCR added sample indexes and Illumina adaptors, after which a second PCR increased the library yield. After Ampure bead purification, the TCR product of roughly 650 bp was size-selected on a 2% E-gel SizeSelection system. Before pooling, library quality was checked on a Bioanalyzer, concentration was measured with Qubit, and libraries were quantified with the Kapa Library Quantification kit. Paired-end 2 x 150 bp sequencing of the libraries was performed on an Illumina HiSeq 2500. To increase sequence diversity, roughly 25-31% phiX was spiked into each library pool. As for the original processing: The UMI-based MiGEC pipeline processed quality-filtered reads and removed over 80% of raw TCR sequences during error correction. IMGT germline references were used for aligning VDJ genes, and each clonotype was defined as a unique CDR3 amino acid sequence together with its V-J genes. Clonal expansion, Shannon diversity and CDR3 relatedness were evaluated with VDJtools (CalcPairwiseDistances, ClusterSamples), while phylogenetic trees were built in CLCbio workbench. Clones with at least 8 unique UMIs were defined as expanded, with this threshold being based on coefficient-of-variation modelling across technical triplicates. The public sequencing data were trimmed at Q25 with fastp and processed into clonotypes with MiXCR by TCRdb, which kept only in-frame beta chains. Each CDR3 protein appears once, grouped with its most common genes and DNA. The V and J calls and clone size come from TCRdb's table, not from the authors' own analysis. Here the sample has around 83,000 distinct CDR3 sequences; roughly 13% occur a single time. Together, the top ten hold 6.5% to 8% of the sample.

Healthy controls were blood bank volunteers in Maryland, USA. For the unsorted PBMC libraries, 2 million PBMCs were stored in RNAlater at -80 degrees C until RNA extraction and were used to generate the libraries. Peripheral blood was subjected to Ficoll-Hypaque density gradient centrifugation to isolate PBMCs, which were then cryopreserved in liquid nitrogen. This clonotype was seen many times. There is no known antigen for this receptor. One base away there is no much larger clone; base qualities are not given. The V and J genes are TRBV6-2 or TRBV6-3 and TRBJ2-7, with a tentative D gene TRBD1 over 5 matching bases. Sequences were obtained from PBMCs. This TCR derives from a woman between 50 and 59 years old in good health. The CDR3 protein sequence reads: CASSYAPQGSYEQYF. Read as DNA, the sequence is TGTGCCAGCAGTTACGCCCCCCAGGGATCCTACGAGCAGTACTTC.